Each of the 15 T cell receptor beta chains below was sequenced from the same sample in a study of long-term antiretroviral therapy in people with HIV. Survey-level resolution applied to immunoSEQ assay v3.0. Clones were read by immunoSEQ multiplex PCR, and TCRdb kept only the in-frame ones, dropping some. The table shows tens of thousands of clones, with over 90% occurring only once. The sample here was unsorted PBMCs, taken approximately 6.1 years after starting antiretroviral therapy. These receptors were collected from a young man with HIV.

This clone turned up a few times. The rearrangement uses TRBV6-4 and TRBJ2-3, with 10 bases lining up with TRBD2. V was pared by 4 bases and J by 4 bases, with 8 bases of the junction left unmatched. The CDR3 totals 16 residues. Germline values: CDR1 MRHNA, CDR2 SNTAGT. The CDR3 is CASSGSSGSGSDTQYF. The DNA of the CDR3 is TGTGCCAGCAGTGGCTCTAGCGGGAGTGGCTCAGATACGCAGTATTTT.

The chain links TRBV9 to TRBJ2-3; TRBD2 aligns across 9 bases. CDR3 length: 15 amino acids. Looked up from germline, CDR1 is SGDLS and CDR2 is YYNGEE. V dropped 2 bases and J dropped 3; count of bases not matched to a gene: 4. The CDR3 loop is CASSVAGGLTDTQYF. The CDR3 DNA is TGTGCCAGCAGCGTTGCGGGGGGGCTTACAGATACGCAGTATTTT.

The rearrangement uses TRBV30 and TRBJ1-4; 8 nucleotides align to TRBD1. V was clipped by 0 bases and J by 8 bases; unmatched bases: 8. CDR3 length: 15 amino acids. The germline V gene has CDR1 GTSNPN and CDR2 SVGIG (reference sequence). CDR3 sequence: CAWSVVAGGREKLFF. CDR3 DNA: TGTGCCTGGAGTGTGGTGGCAGGGGGCCGGGAAAAACTGTTTTTT. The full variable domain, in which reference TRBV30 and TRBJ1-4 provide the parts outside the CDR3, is SQTIHQWPATLVQPVGSPLSLECTVEGTSNPNLYWYRQAAGRGLQLLFYSVGIGQISSEVPQNLSASRPQDRQFILSSKKLLLSDSGFYLCAWSVVAGGREKLFFGSGTQLSVL.

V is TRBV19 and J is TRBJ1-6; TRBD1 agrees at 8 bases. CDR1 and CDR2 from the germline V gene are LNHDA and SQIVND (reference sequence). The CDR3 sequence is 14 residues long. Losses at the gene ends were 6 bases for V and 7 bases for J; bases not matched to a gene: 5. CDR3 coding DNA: TGTGCCAGTAGCTGGGGACAGGTCAATTCACCCCTCCACTTT. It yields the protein CASSWGQVNSPLHF.

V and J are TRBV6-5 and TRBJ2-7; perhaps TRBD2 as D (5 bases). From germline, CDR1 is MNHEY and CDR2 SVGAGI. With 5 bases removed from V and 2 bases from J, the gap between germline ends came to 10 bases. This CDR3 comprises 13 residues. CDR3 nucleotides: TGTGCCAGCAGTCCGGGGTACCCCTACGAGCAGTACTTC. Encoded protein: CASSPGYPYEQYF.

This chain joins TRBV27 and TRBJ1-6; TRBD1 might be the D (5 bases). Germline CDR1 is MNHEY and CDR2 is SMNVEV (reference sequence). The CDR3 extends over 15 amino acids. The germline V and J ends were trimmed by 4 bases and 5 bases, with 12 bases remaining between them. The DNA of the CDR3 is TGTGCCAGCAGTTGGGGGACGGGCAATAATTCACCCCTCCACTTT. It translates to CASSWGTGNNSPLHF.

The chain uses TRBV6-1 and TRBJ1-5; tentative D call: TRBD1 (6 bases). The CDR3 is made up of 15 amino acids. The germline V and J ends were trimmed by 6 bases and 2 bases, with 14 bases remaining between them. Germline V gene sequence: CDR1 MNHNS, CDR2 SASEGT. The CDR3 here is CASRETGMGNQPQHF. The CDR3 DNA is TGTGCCAGCAGGGAAACAGGGATGGGCAATCAGCCCCAGCATTTT.

Here the CDR3 DNA reads TGTGCCAGCTCACCATCTTCCAGTATTATGAACACTGAAGCTTTCTTT. Amino acid sequence: CASSPSSSIMNTEAFF. The V call is TRBV18, the J call TRBJ1-1, with D uncertain. Per the germline V gene, CDR1 is KGHSH and CDR2 is LQKENI. The V gene lost 2 bases and the J gene lost 0 bases, with 13 bases spanning the gap. The CDR3 loop spans 16 amino acids.

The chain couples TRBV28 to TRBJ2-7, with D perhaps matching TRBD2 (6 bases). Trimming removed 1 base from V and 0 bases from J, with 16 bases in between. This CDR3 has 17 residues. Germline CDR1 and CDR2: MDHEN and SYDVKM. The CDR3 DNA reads TGTGCCAGCAGTTTATCGACTAGGCGGGGTGTCTCCTACGAGCAGTACTTC. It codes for CASSLSTRRGVSYEQYF.

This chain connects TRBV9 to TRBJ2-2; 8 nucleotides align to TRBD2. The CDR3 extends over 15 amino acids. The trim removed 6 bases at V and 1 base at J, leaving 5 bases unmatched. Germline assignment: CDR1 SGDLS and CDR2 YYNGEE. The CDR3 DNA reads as TGTGCCAGCAATAGCGGGGACGGGAACACCGGGGAGCTGTTTTTT. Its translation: CASNSGDGNTGELFF.

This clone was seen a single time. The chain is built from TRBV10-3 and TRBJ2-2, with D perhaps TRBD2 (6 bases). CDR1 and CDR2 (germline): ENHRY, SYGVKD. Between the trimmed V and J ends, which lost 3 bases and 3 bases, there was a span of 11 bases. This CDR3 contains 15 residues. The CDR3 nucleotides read TGTGCCATCAGTGACGGGGGTGGGGACACCGGGGAGCTGTTTTTT. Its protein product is CAISDGGGDTGELFF.

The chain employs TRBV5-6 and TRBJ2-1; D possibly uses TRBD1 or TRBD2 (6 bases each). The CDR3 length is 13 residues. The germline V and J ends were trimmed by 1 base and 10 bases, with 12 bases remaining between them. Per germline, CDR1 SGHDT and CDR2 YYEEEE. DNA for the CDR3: TGTGCCAGCAGCTTGAGGGGGGCAGTCGAGCAGTTCTTC. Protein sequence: CASSLRGAVEQFF.

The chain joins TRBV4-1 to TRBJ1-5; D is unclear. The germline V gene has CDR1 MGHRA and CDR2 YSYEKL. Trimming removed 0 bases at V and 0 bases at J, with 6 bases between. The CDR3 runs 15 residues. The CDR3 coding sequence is TGCGCCAGCAGCCAAGAGCCGAATAGCAATCAGCCCCAGCATTTT. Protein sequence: CASSQEPNSNQPQHF.

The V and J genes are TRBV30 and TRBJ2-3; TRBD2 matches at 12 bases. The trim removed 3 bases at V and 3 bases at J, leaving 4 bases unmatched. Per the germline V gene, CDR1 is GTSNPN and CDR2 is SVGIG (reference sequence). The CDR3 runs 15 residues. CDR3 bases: TGTGCCTGGAGGCTAGCGGGGGGGCGGACAGATACGCAGTATTTT. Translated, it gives CAWRLAGGRTDTQYF.

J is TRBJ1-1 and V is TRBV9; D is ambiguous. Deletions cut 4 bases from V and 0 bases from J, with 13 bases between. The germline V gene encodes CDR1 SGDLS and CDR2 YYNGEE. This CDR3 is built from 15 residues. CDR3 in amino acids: CASSSSPGMNTEAFF. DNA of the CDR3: TGTGCCAGCAGCTCCTCCCCCGGGATGAACACTGAAGCTTTCTTT.